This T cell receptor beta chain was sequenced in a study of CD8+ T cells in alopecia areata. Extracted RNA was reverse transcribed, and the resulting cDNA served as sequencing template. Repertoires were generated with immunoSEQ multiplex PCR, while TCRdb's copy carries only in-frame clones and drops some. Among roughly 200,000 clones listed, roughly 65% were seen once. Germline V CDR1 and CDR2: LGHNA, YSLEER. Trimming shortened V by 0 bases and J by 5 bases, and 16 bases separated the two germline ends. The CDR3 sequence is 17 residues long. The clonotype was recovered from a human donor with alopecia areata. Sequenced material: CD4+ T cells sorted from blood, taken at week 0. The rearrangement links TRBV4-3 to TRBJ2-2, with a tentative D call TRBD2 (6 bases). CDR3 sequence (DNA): TGCGCCAGCAGCCAAGACGTCTCGGCGGGGCGGACCGGGGAGCTGTTTTTT. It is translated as CASSQDVSAGRTGELFF.